Presented here are 26 T cell receptor beta chains from one specimen sequenced in a study of control samples from healthy donors and cancer patients. Produced via immunoSEQ multiplex PCR; TCRdb's table is partial and in-frame only. Of roughly 130,000 clones listed, approximately 90% were seen once; the top ten hold roughly 8.8%. The specimen sequenced was blood. Source of these receptors: a man younger than 30 in good health.

The chain combines TRBV10-2 with TRBJ2-7; D remains unclear. V was pared by 0 bases and J by 5 bases, with 8 bases between. Germline CDR1 is WSHSY and CDR2 is SAAADI. The CDR3 covers 13 residues. The CDR3 loop is CASSESIEDEQYF. The CDR3 DNA reads TGCGCCAGCAGTGAGTCGATCGAAGACGAGCAGTACTTC.

The chain has TRBV10-2 and TRBJ2-1, with 9 bases fitting TRBD1. The CDR3 has 14 residues. The junction had 10 bases not matched to a gene; V was cut back by 10 bases and J by 6 bases. Germline lookup yields CDR1 WSHSY and CDR2 SAAADI. In DNA, the CDR3 is TGCGCCACGACCGGGACAGGGTATCGCAATGAGCAGTTCTTC. It is translated as CATTGTGYRNEQFF.

The rearrangement uses TRBV30 and TRBJ2-6; D ambiguous. This CDR3 comprises 14 residues. Trimming stripped 1 base from V and 2 bases from J, with 6 bases between. Germline V lookup: CDR1 GTSNPN, CDR2 SVGIG (reference sequence). This CDR3 reads CAWSAATGANVLTF. CDR3 DNA sequence: TGTGCCTGGAGTGCGGCTACTGGGGCCAACGTCCTGACTTTC.

This clone has only one observation. This sequence joins TRBV10-3 and TRBJ2-6; maybe TRBD2 (6 bases). The CDR3 sequence is 17 residues long. Trimming removed 1 base at V and 1 base at J, with 11 bases between. The germline gives CDR1 ENHRY, CDR2 SYGVKD. CDR3 amino acids: CAISEFLGGSGANVLTF. Written as DNA, the CDR3 is TGTGCCATCAGTGAGTTCCTCGGAGGGTCTGGGGCCAACGTCCTGACTTTC.

The rearrangement links TRBV2 to TRBJ2-2; possibly TRBD1 or TRBD2 for D (6 bases each). Trimming cost V 7 bases and J 6 bases, with 18 bases left between them. The CDR3 has 15 residues. The germline V gene has CDR1 SNHLY and CDR2 FYNNEI. The CDR3 DNA reads TGTGCCAGCACCGAAACCGGGGGCGCCGCCGGGGAGCTGTTTTTT. It yields the protein CASTETGGAAGELFF.

The chain employs TRBV12-3 or TRBV12-4 and TRBJ1-5; D not certain. This CDR3 contains 13 residues. Trimming removed 7 bases at V and 0 bases at J, with 7 bases between. CDR3 bases: TGTGCCAGCAAGGATAGTAGCAATCAGCCCCAGCATTTT. Amino acids: CASKDSSNQPQHF.

This clone has more than one count but fewer than ten. This chain joins TRBV4-1 and TRBJ2-7, with D perhaps assigned TRBD1 or TRBD2 (5 bases each). This CDR3 has 15 residues. Germline CDR1 reads MGHRA; CDR2 reads YSYEKL. The V end was cut by 6 bases, the J end by 2 bases, with 17 bases between. CDR3 amino acids: CASSFDGQGAYEQYF. The CDR3 DNA reads as TGCGCCAGCAGTTTCGACGGGCAGGGAGCCTACGAGCAGTACTTC.

About this clone itself: The CDR3 does not close with the conserved phenylalanine or tryptophan, likely indicating a read error. The limits of the CDR3 on the DNA are not certain, so only TCRdb's listed CDR3 is given. The chain combines TRBV21-1 with TRBJ1-5. TRBV21-1 is a known pseudogene. The CDR3 is made up of 16 amino acids, end residues included. Here the CDR3 reads CASSKSCGNSNQPQHL.

J is TRBJ1-2 and V is TRBV5-1; tentatively, D is TRBD1 (5 bases). CDR1 is SGHRS and CDR2 is YFSETQ in the germline V gene. The CDR3 has 16 residues. V was trimmed by 4 bases and J by 6 bases, leaving 22 bases between them. CDR3 sequence (DNA): TGCGCCAGCAGCCCTTACGACGGATCGGGAGGGGATGGCTACACCTTC. Its translation: CASSPYDGSGGDGYTF.

V gene TRBV5-1 combines with J gene TRBJ2-5, with 8 bases lining up with TRBD2. Per the germline V gene, CDR1 is SGHRS and CDR2 is YFSETQ. The CDR3 length is 15 residues. V trimming: 4 bases; J trimming: 0 bases; junction bases outside the gene matches: 5. CDR3 coding DNA: TGCGCCAGCAGCCCCGGGAGGGGCAACCAAGAGACCCAGTACTTC. It translates to CASSPGRGNQETQYF.

The chain joins TRBV7-6 to TRBJ1-2; the D gene is possibly TRBD1 (6 bases). V lost 5 bases, J lost 5 bases, and 12 bases lay in between. Germline V gives CDR1 SGHVS, CDR2 FNYEAQ. The CDR3 has 13 residues. The CDR3 DNA follows: TGTGCCAGCAGCCAGACCGACAGGTATGGCTACACCTTC. Protein sequence: CASSQTDRYGYTF.

This clone was recorded once. This rearrangement joins TRBV29-1 to TRBJ1-2, with 8 positions matching TRBD1. Unmatched junction bases numbered 3, after V lost 5 bases and J lost 7 bases. Germline values: CDR1 SQVTM, CDR2 ANQGSEA. The CDR3 spans 11 residues. In DNA, the CDR3 is TGCAGCGTTTACACAGGGGGTGGCTACACCTTC. This codes for CSVYTGGGYTF. The full variable domain, its missing parts supplied by reference TRBV29-1 and TRBJ1-2, is SAVISQKPSRDICQRGTSLTIQCQVDSQVTMMFWYRQQPGQSLTLIATANQGSEATYESGFVIDKFPISRPNLTFSTLTVSNMSPEDSSIYLCSVYTGGGYTFGSGTRLTVV.

The chain combines TRBV28 with TRBJ1-2; unclear D gene. Trimming left V 6 bases short and J 0 bases short, with 8 bases between. From germline, CDR1 is MDHEN and CDR2 SYDVKM. The CDR3 extends over 13 amino acids. In DNA, the CDR3 is TGTGCCAGCAGGGTACTGCCTAACTATGGCTACACCTTC. Amino acid sequence: CASRVLPNYGYTF.

This clone was found once. The V and J genes are TRBV18 and TRBJ1-2; D is perhaps TRBD1 (5 bases). From germline, CDR1 is KGHSH and CDR2 LQKENI. Trimming removed 5 bases from V and 4 bases from J, with 14 bases in between. The CDR3 runs 14 residues. The CDR3 nucleotides are TGTGCCAGCTCAGAACTTACAGGTAGCTATGGCTACACCTTC. Translation: CASSELTGSYGYTF.

On this clone itself: The same CDR3 can be traced to other DNA sequences in this sample. The chain links TRBV19 to TRBJ2-7; D unclear. The CDR3 is made up of 11 amino acids. With 5 bases removed from V and 4 bases from J, the gap between germline ends came to 6 bases. In germline, CDR1 is LNHDA, CDR2 SQIVND (reference sequence). This CDR3 reads CASSLGYEQYF. DNA for the CDR3: TGTGCCAGTAGTCTCGGGTACGAGCAGTACTTC.

This chain connects TRBV2 to TRBJ1-1; no firm D call. The CDR3 is 12 amino acids. V dropped 4 bases and J dropped 10 bases, with 13 bases sitting between them. Germline V lookup: CDR1 SNHLY, CDR2 FYNNEI. DNA for the CDR3: TGTGCCAGCAGTGCCTTTCGGGAAGGAGCTTTCTTT. The encoded protein is CASSAFREGAFF.

The V call is TRBV5-6, the J call TRBJ2-7, with unresolved D. Germline CDR1 SGHDT, CDR2 YYEEEE. With 2 bases removed from V and 2 bases from J, the gap between germline ends came to 5 bases. This CDR3 comprises 12 residues. This CDR3 reads CASSFGPYEQYF. DNA of the CDR3: TGTGCCAGCAGCTTTGGACCCTACGAGCAGTACTTC.

The chain uses TRBV11-1 and TRBJ1-4; possible D gene TRBD1, 5 bases. Germline V lookup: CDR1 SGHAT, CDR2 FQDESV (reference sequence). The germline V and J ends were trimmed by 2 bases and 8 bases, with 12 bases remaining between them. The CDR3 is 14 residues long. This CDR3 reads CASSLTRWDEKLFF. DNA of the CDR3: TGTGCCAGCAGCTTAACCAGGTGGGACGAAAAACTGTTTTTT. Combining the CDR3 with reference TRBV11-1 and TRBJ1-4 gives the whole variable domain EAEVAQSPRYKITEKSQAVAFWCDPISGHATLYWYRQILGQGPELLVQFQDESVVDDSQLPKDRFSAERLKGVDSTLKIQPAELGDSAMYLCASSLTRWDEKLFFGSGTQLSVL.

The CDR3 region has the DNA TGTGCCAGTAGTATCCCCCGGGACAGGGACGGTGGCTACACCTTC. Its translation is CASSIPRDRDGGYTF. The chain employs TRBV19 and TRBJ1-2; 9 nucleotides agree with TRBD1. The trim removed 3 bases at V and 7 bases at J, leaving 9 bases unmatched. Germline V gives CDR1 LNHDA, CDR2 SQIVND (reference sequence). The CDR3 is 15 amino acids.

This clone was detected a few times. This chain connects TRBV30 to TRBJ2-7; 8 bases match TRBD2. Trimming cost V 5 bases and J 3 bases; bases outside gene matches: 12. The germline gives CDR1 GTSNPN, CDR2 SVGIG (reference sequence). The CDR3 length is 15 residues. CDR3 in amino acids: CAWHRGGPLGYEQYF. The CDR3 DNA is TGTGCCTGGCACCGGGGGGGCCCCCTTGGCTACGAGCAGTACTTC.

The rearrangement joins TRBV7-8 to TRBJ2-1; TRBD2 aligns across 9 bases. Losses at the gene ends were 3 bases for V and 0 bases for J; bases not matched to a gene: 9. Germline assignment: CDR1 SGHVS and CDR2 FQNEAQ. The CDR3 contains 18 residues. The CDR3 spells CASSLRGGLESSYNEQFF. CDR3 DNA: TGTGCCAGCAGCTTGCGGGGGGGGCTGGAGAGCTCCTACAATGAGCAGTTCTTC.

This rearrangement joins TRBV6-2 or TRBV6-3 to TRBJ1-1; a weak D match, TRBD1 (6 bases). The CDR3 loop spans 15 amino acids. Trimming removed 4 bases from V and 3 bases from J, with 15 bases in between. Germline lookup yields CDR1 MNHEY and CDR2 SVGEGT. The CDR3 DNA sequence: TGTGCCAGCAGTTCCGCCGGGACACCTTACACTGAAGCTTTCTTT. Protein sequence: CASSSAGTPYTEAFF.

This sequence joins TRBV24-1 and TRBJ2-2; TRBD1 matches at 11 bases. V shed 3 bases and J 6 bases; nucleotides not matched to a gene: 5. Germline CDR1 is KGHDR and CDR2 is SFDVKD. The CDR3 runs 16 residues. Here the CDR3 reads CATSDGGTGGPGELFF. Here the CDR3 DNA reads TGTGCCACCAGTGATGGAGGGACAGGGGGTCCCGGGGAGCTGTTTTTT.

This clone has more than one count but fewer than ten. The gene calls are TRBV5-1 and TRBJ1-6, with D perhaps TRBD1 (6 bases). Germline V CDR1 and CDR2: SGHRS, YFSETQ. Trimming cost V 2 bases and J 7 bases, with 16 bases left between them. The CDR3 is 16 residues long. CDR3 in amino acids: CASSFFGTPGNSPLHF. For the CDR3, the DNA is TGCGCCAGCAGCTTTTTCGGGACACCTGGAAATTCACCCCTCCACTTT.

The rearrangement joins TRBV7-6 to TRBJ2-7; possibly TRBD2 for D (5 bases). V was trimmed by 1 base and J by 0 bases, leaving 10 bases between them. The germline V gene encodes CDR1 SGHVS and CDR2 FNYEAQ. The CDR3 is made up of 15 amino acids. CDR3 sequence reads: CASSLGTSSSYEQYF. The CDR3 DNA reads as TGTGCCAGCAGCTTAGGGACTTCAAGCTCCTACGAGCAGTACTTC.

The CDR3 reads CASSLWGQNNQPQHF. As DNA, the CDR3 is TGTGCCAGCAGTTTATGGGGACAGAACAATCAGCCCCAGCATTTT. The chain joins TRBV27 to TRBJ1-5, with 7 positions matching TRBD1. CDR3 length equals 15 residues. Germline assignment: CDR1 MNHEY and CDR2 SMNVEV (reference sequence). J gave up 3 bases and V 1 base, and 3 bases lay outside the gene matches.